The rows below give T cell receptor beta chains drawn from one sample of a study of blood T cell repertoires in COVID-19. Some clones are missing from TCRdb's copy, which holds only in-frame ones; the method was immunoSEQ multiplex PCR. The sample has a few hundred thousand clones; 88% are singletons. The sample comprised PBMCs or T cells enriched from blood (not recorded which). The source of these receptors is a woman aged 18-29 years who had recovered from COVID-19. CDR3s include the opening cysteine and the closing phenylalanine or tryptophan. The order of the fields is V gene, J gene, clone size, CDR3 protein. A clone size is listed for some rows: how often the clone was seen (once, few, many), or a class if it is expanded.

>TRBV5-3|TRBJ2-1|NA
CARSDSVSYNEQFF
>TRBV11-3|TRBJ2-2|NA
CASSLDYGQGTGELFF
>TRBV4-1|TRBJ2-5|NA
CASSHPQGPETQYF
>TRBV19|TRBJ1-5|NA
CASSIGGQPQHF
>TRBV7-9|TRBJ1-1|NA
CASSLDWRGRAMLEAFF
>TRBV4-3|TRBJ2-7|NA
CASSLYVAAGEQYF
>TRBV7-3|TRBJ2-2|NA
CASREGGTGELFF
>TRBV9|TRBJ2-1|NA
CASSVSLAGASHNEQFF
>TRBV12-3/TRBV12-4|TRBJ1-1|NA
CASSFGGEAFF
>TRBV29-1|TRBJ2-7|NA
CSVLNSPYEQYF
>TRBV28|TRBJ2-1|few
CASRHGAYSYNEQFF
>TRBV2|TRBJ2-1|NA
CASSGGSPEQFF
>TRBV11-2|TRBJ2-7|NA
CASSPRAGEQYF
>TRBV10-3|TRBJ1-1|NA
CAIRVGQGNTEAFF
>TRBV7-3|TRBJ1-3|NA
CASSFGGEIPSGNTIYF
>TRBV6-5|TRBJ2-7|NA
CASREVGGSYEQYF
>TRBV24-1|TRBJ1-2|NA
CATSDSPTVGYTF
>TRBV3-1/TRBV3-2|TRBJ1-1|NA
CASSPYGIPGAEAFF
>TRBV12-3/TRBV12-4|TRBJ2-7|NA
CASSSQVEQYF
>TRBV27|TRBJ2-7|NA
CASSFSSGQRTYEQYF
>TRBV24-1|TRBJ2-1|NA
CATSATGTLFYNEQFF
>TRBV7-9|TRBJ2-2|NA
CASSFGTNTGELFF
>TRBV7-9|TRBJ2-7|few
CASSFSAGGNYEQYF
>TRBV14|TRBJ2-7|NA
CASSQGASYEQYF
>TRBV3-1/TRBV3-2|TRBJ1-6|NA
CASSPPRTGTGTSPLHF
>TRBV24-1|TRBJ2-3|NA
CATSDPGQGIRADTQYF
>TRBV2|TRBJ1-1|few
CASRGQGVGVTEAFF
>TRBV15|TRBJ2-7|NA
CATSDRDRYYEQYF
>TRBV7-6|TRBJ2-7|NA
CASSSQGVVSEQYF
>TRBV29-1|TRBJ2-3|NA
CSVRVDRYTDTQYF
>TRBV2|TRBJ2-2|NA
CASKRTTNTGELFF
>TRBV5-1|TRBJ1-6|NA
CASSTDPPRTNNSPLHF
>TRBV7-3|TRBJ1-1|NA
CASSPSREGTEAFF
>TRBV29-1|TRBJ2-3|NA
CSVKRGGNADTQYF
>TRBV5-6|TRBJ2-7|NA
CASSSASRRNNEQYF
>TRBV7-2|TRBJ2-3|NA
CASSLARTRPDTQYF
>TRBV21-1|TRBJ2-3|NA
CASSPLPYMSTDTQYF
>TRBV5-1|TRBJ1-2|NA
CARLTDFYGYTF
>TRBV7-7|TRBJ2-7|once
CASSPIPGLAGEKHF
>TRBV15|TRBJ1-6|NA
CATRGEAGNSPLHF
>TRBV18|TRBJ2-3|NA
CASSPNTNTDTQYF
>TRBV3-1/TRBV3-2|TRBJ1-1|NA
CASSQAGQVNTEAFF
>TRBV28|TRBJ1-1|once
CASSLWRFRNRGPGRTEAFF
>TRBV19|TRBJ2-3|NA
CASRDRGFTSTDTQYF
>TRBV13|TRBJ2-2|NA
CASSQGANTGELFF
>TRBV30|TRBJ1-6|NA
CAWKFPGGYNSPLHF